Each of the 17 T cell receptor beta chains below was sequenced from the same sample in a study of blood T cell repertoires in COVID-19. Using immunoSEQ multiplex PCR, the repertoire was profiled, and TCRdb retains in-frame clones only, with some absent. The sample shows 75,000 or so clones, less than 85% of them seen only once. The sequenced sample was peripheral blood. These receptors all stem from a woman of 80 years or more with acute or convalescent COVID-19.

This clone was detected only once. The rearrangement links TRBV5-1 to TRBJ2-7, with 8 positions matching TRBD2. V was clipped by 3 bases and J by 4 bases; unmatched bases: 9. Germline lookup yields CDR1 SGHRS and CDR2 YFSETQ. CDR3 length: 15 residues. The CDR3 here is CASSSGGLAGYEQYF. The CDR3 region has the DNA TGCGCCAGCAGCTCGGGGGGGCTAGCGGGTTACGAGCAGTACTTC.

V gene TRBV5-4 combines with J gene TRBJ2-2; 10 bases line up with TRBD2. V was pared by 4 bases and J by 4 bases, with 13 bases of the junction left unmatched. This CDR3 has 18 amino acids. Germline lookup yields CDR1 SGHNT and CDR2 YYREEE (reference sequence). CDR3 sequence reads: CASSPAAGGGAATGELFF. CDR3 DNA sequence: TGTGCCAGCAGCCCCGCAGCGGGAGGGGGAGCGGCCACCGGGGAGCTGTTTTTT. The entire variable domain, with the rest obtained from reference TRBV5-4 and TRBJ2-2, is as follows: ETGVTQSPTHLIKTRGQQVTLRCSSQSGHNTVSWYQQALGQGPQFIFQYYREEENGRGNFPPRFSGLQFPNYSSELNVNALELDDSALYLCASSPAAGGGAATGELFFGEGSRLTVL.

This clone was seen once. Here the CDR3 DNA reads TGTGCCAGCAGCTTCGGGGGACAAGAGACCCAGTACTTC. This codes for CASSFGGQETQYF. The chain is built from TRBV7-3 and TRBJ2-5; tentatively, D is TRBD2 (6 bases). This CDR3 comprises 13 residues. Germline V gene data show CDR1 as SGHTA and CDR2 as FQGTGA. V gave up 3 bases and J gave up 2 bases, with 7 bases separating them.

This clone has a handful of counts. The DNA for the CDR3 is TGTGCCTGGGATAACAGGGCCTCTGGGGCCAACGTCCTGACTTTC. Its protein is CAWDNRASGANVLTF. The chain is built from TRBV30 and TRBJ2-6; TRBD1 is a possible D gene (6 bases). The length of the CDR3 is 15 residues. Trimming pared 5 bases from V and 0 bases from J, leaving 11 bases between. Germline V gene data show CDR1 as GTSNPN and CDR2 as SVGIG (reference sequence).

This clone was recorded a few times. The chain carries TRBV5-1 and TRBJ2-7; 7 nucleotides line up with TRBD1. The CDR3 runs to 13 residues. Germline loops: CDR1 SGHRS, CDR2 YFSETQ. After removal of 8 bases from V and 4 bases from J, the junction contained 9 bases not matched to a gene. CDR3 sequence (DNA): TGCGCCAGTCGTGAGGGGGCTCTATACGAGCAGTACTTC. As protein: CASREGALYEQYF.

The chain combines TRBV25-1 with TRBJ1-6; D gene ambiguous. CDR3 length: 13 amino acids. The V end lost 4 bases, the J end lost 7 bases, and 8 bases lay between the germline ends. Germline V gene lookup returns CDR1 MGHDK and CDR2 SYGVNS. The DNA of the CDR3 is TGTGCCAGCAGTGGTTACTCCAATTCACCCCTCCACTTT. This gives the protein CASSGYSNSPLHF.

The chain has TRBV19 and TRBJ2-4; 11 bases map to TRBD2. Germline lookup yields CDR1 LNHDA and CDR2 SQIVND (reference sequence). J lost 6 bases, V lost 5 bases, and 3 bases had no gene match. The CDR3 is 14 amino acids. CDR3 protein: CASSFGTSGNIQYF. In DNA form, the CDR3 reads TGTGCCAGTAGTTTCGGGACTAGCGGAAACATTCAGTACTTC.

The genes are TRBV25-1 and TRBJ2-4, with TRBD1 matching over 7 bases. The trim removed 4 bases at V and 6 bases at J, leaving 0 bases unmatched. The CDR3 runs 12 residues. Germline-derived CDR1 and CDR2 are MGHDK and SYGVNS. The CDR3 DNA follows: TGTGCCAGCAGTGGACAGGGAAACATTCAGTACTTC. This gives the protein CASSGQGNIQYF.

The rearrangement joins TRBV9 to TRBJ2-7, with a weak D call TRBD2 (6 bases). CDR3 length equals 14 residues. Germline lookup yields CDR1 SGDLS and CDR2 YYNGEE. Trimming took 1 base from V and 2 from J, leaving 10 bases between them. CDR3 nucleotides: TGTGCCAGCAGCGTAAACGGGGGAACCTACGAGCAGTACTTC. Protein sequence: CASSVNGGTYEQYF. Looking up the rest from reference TRBV9 and TRBJ2-7 gives the full variable domain: DSGVTQTPKHLITATGQRVTLRCSPRSGDLSVYWYQQSLDQGLQFLIQYYNGEERAKGNILERFSAQQFPDLHSELNLSSLELGDSALYFCASSVNGGTYEQYFGPGTRLTVT.

The V and J genes are TRBV19 and TRBJ1-1; D may be TRBD1 (5 bases). Germline V CDR1 and CDR2: LNHDA, SQIVND (reference sequence). This CDR3 is 14 amino acids long. Trimming cost V 7 bases and J 4 bases, with 16 bases left between them. CDR3 sequence reads: CASKGQGLSTEAFF. As DNA, the CDR3 is TGTGCCAGTAAAGGGCAGGGATTATCCACTGAAGCTTTCTTT.

The chain links TRBV6-5 to TRBJ1-1, with D hard to call. V lost 8 bases and J 0 bases, leaving 7 bases between the germline ends. CDR3 size: 12 residues. In germline, CDR1 is MNHEY, CDR2 SVGAGI. The CDR3 protein is CASQQLNTEAFF. In DNA form, the CDR3 reads TGTGCCAGCCAACAGCTGAACACTGAAGCTTTCTTT.

The chain combines TRBV6-5 with TRBJ1-5; D is unclear. Germline CDR1 MNHEY, CDR2 SVGAGI. Trimming stripped 6 bases from V and 4 bases from J, with 10 bases between. The CDR3 is made up of 13 amino acids. CDR3 residues: CASRQLSNQPQHF. The CDR3 DNA sequence: TGTGCCAGCAGGCAACTTAGTAATCAGCCCCAGCATTTT.

DNA for the CDR3: TGTGCCAGCAGCTACCGGGACAGCCTTCCATATGGCTACACCTTC. Translating gives CASSYRDSLPYGYTF. The chain carries TRBV7-9 and TRBJ1-2; TRBD1 agrees at 7 bases. Germline V gives CDR1 SEHNR, CDR2 FQNEAQ (reference sequence). The CDR3 runs 15 residues. With V trimmed by 4 bases and J by 5 bases, 10 bases remained unmatched. The variable domain in full, with the rest retrieved from reference TRBV7-9 and TRBJ1-2, is DTGVSQNPRHKITKRGQNVTFRCDPISEHNRLYWYRQTLGQGPEFLTYFQNEAQLEKSRLLSDRFSAERPKGSFSTLEIQRTEQGDSAMYLCASSYRDSLPYGYTFGSGTRLTVV.

The chain combines TRBV5-1 with TRBJ2-2; 9 bases are shared with TRBD2. Per the germline V gene, CDR1 is SGHRS and CDR2 is YFSETQ. This CDR3 has 19 residues. V dropped 0 bases and J dropped 3; count of bases not matched to a gene: 12. DNA of the CDR3: TGCGCCAGCAGCTTGGTATCCGGCGGGAGGGCCCCGGACACCGGGGAGCTGTTTTTT. The encoded protein is CASSLVSGGRAPDTGELFF.

The chain couples TRBV11-2 to TRBJ2-1; 8 bases fit TRBD2. CDR3 size: 16 residues. Germline assignment: CDR1 SGHAT and CDR2 FQNNGV. With 5 bases clipped from V and 7 bases from J, the junction kept 13 bases outside the gene matches. The CDR3 sequence: CASSLTLAGSLNEQFF. The CDR3, as DNA: TGTGCCAGCAGCCTTACGTTAGCGGGGAGTTTGAATGAGCAGTTCTTC.

V is TRBV29-1 and J is TRBJ1-1; D is undetermined. This CDR3 is built from 12 residues. Germline V gene sequence: CDR1 SQVTM, CDR2 ANQGSEA. Trimming removed 5 bases from V and 5 bases from J, with 12 bases in between. The DNA for the CDR3 is TGCAGCGTTCCCCCCACCGGGACTGAAGCTTTCTTT. Its translation: CSVPPTGTEAFF.

The chain couples TRBV15 to TRBJ1-2; 10 bases match TRBD1. The V gene's germline CDR1 is LNHNV and CDR2 YYDKDF (reference sequence). CDR3 length: 15 amino acids. With 1 base clipped from V and 2 bases from J, the junction kept 1 base outside the gene matches. CDR3 DNA: TGTGCCACCAGCAGAGTGGGACAGGGGAACTATGGCTACACCTTC. It is translated as CATSRVGQGNYGYTF.